The 21 T cell receptor beta chains listed next were all sequenced from one sample in a study of cytomegalovirus exposure and HLA in healthy donors. PCR was performed using 60 Vbeta and 13 Jbeta primers. Clones were sequenced by immunoSEQ multiplex PCR, and TCRdb holds only the in-frame ones, with some missing. The sample has roughly 160,000 clones; approximately 80% are singletons. Source material: PBMCs. The receptors shown here come from a man under 40 in good health and CMV-seronegative.

The gene calls are TRBV19 and TRBJ1-2, with D perhaps TRBD1 (5 bases). With 6 bases removed from V and 5 bases from J, the gap between germline ends came to 16 bases. The CDR3 is 14 residues long. Looked up from germline, CDR1 is LNHDA and CDR2 is SQIVND (reference sequence). The CDR3 coding sequence is TGTGCCAGTAGCCCTTCGGGGGTCGGGTATGGCTACACCTTC. Translated: CASSPSGVGYGYTF.

V usage is TRBV6-6 and J usage is TRBJ1-1; no firm D call. The V end was cut by 6 bases, the J end by 5 bases, with 7 bases between. The CDR3 extends over 11 amino acids. CDR1 and CDR2 (germline): MNHNY, SVGAGI (reference sequence). The CDR3 reads CASSHGTEAFF. The CDR3 DNA reads as TGTGCCAGCAGCCACGGGACTGAAGCTTTCTTT.

The chain recombines TRBV7-2 with TRBJ2-1; 8 nucleotides agree with TRBD1. Germline values: CDR1 SGHTA, CDR2 FQGNSA. Unmatched junction bases numbered 11, after V lost 5 bases and J lost 8 bases. The CDR3 sequence is 15 residues long. The CDR3 here is CASSRRTGLSDEQFF. Here the CDR3 DNA reads TGTGCCAGCAGCCGAAGGACAGGGTTAAGCGATGAGCAGTTCTTC.

The chain joins TRBV11-3 to TRBJ2-3, with TRBD2 identical over 15 bases. There are 16 residues in the CDR3. Germline V gene data show CDR1 as SGHNT and CDR2 as YENEEA. J was trimmed by 5 bases and V by 5 bases; bases with no gene match: 5. For the CDR3, the DNA is TGTGCCAGCAGCCCCGGACTAGCGGGAGGGGTAGATACGCAGTATTTT. Its translation is CASSPGLAGGVDTQYF.

This chain joins TRBV7-3 and TRBJ2-2; 12 nucleotides match TRBD1. The CDR3 is made up of 15 amino acids. Germline V lookup: CDR1 SGHTA, CDR2 FQGTGA. V shed 4 bases, J shed 6 bases, and the junction held 3 bases outside the gene matches. Here the CDR3 DNA reads TGTGCCAGCAGCTCCGGGACAGGGGGCCCCGGGGAGCTGTTTTTT. Translation: CASSSGTGGPGELFF.

The chain recombines TRBV19 with TRBJ1-6, with 8 bases lining up with TRBD1. The CDR3 consists of 14 residues. The germline V gene has CDR1 LNHDA and CDR2 SQIVND (reference sequence). V was clipped by 5 bases and J by 8 bases; unmatched bases: 5. As DNA, the CDR3 is TGTGCCAGTAGTCCCCAGACAGGGGATTCACCCCTCCACTTT. This codes for CASSPQTGDSPLHF.

This chain connects TRBV20-1 to TRBJ1-1, with D hard to call. Germline CDR1 DFQATT, CDR2 SNEGSKA (reference sequence). V lost 5 bases, J lost 4 bases, and 8 bases lay in between. The CDR3 is 11 amino acids. Here the CDR3 reads CSARLFTEAFF. The CDR3 DNA is TGCAGTGCTCGTCTTTTCACTGAAGCTTTCTTT.

This clone was detected a few times. The rearrangement uses TRBV28 and TRBJ1-4; TRBD1 matches at 8 bases. With V trimmed by 3 bases and J by 13 bases, 10 bases remained unmatched. Germline V gene data show CDR1 as MDHEN and CDR2 as SYDVKM. The CDR3 extends over 14 amino acids. The CDR3 spells CASSFPQGAPVLFF. The DNA for the CDR3 is TGTGCCAGCAGTTTCCCGCAGGGGGCGCCGGTACTGTTTTTT.

V usage is TRBV10-1 and J usage is TRBJ2-7, with 7 bases fitting TRBD2. The germline V gene has CDR1 WNHNN and CDR2 SYGVQD (reference sequence). The CDR3 covers 15 residues. Trimming at V came to 0 bases and at J to 1 base, leaving 3 bases not matched to a gene. Written as DNA, the CDR3 is TGCGCCAGCAGTGAGTCGGGTAGCGGGTCCTACGAGCAGTACTTC. This sequence encodes CASSESGSGSYEQYF.

The CDR3, as DNA: TGTGCCAGCAGTTACTCAGGCAGGGGCGGATCCTACGAGCAGTACTTC. This gives the protein CASSYSGRGGSYEQYF. The chain links TRBV6-5 to TRBJ2-7, with a possible D match to TRBD1 (6 bases). V lost 0 bases and J 1 base, leaving 13 bases between the germline ends. The CDR3 has 16 amino acids. Germline-derived CDR1 and CDR2 are MNHEY and SVGAGI.

The chain has TRBV27 and TRBJ1-1; 7 bases are a match to TRBD1. The CDR3 has 15 residues. Germline assignment: CDR1 MNHEY and CDR2 SMNVEV (reference sequence). The J segment lost 3 bases and the V segment lost 5 bases, leaving 9 bases of the junction unmatched. DNA for the CDR3: TGTGCCAGCAGTCCCGGGACAGCCCGAGACACTGAAGCTTTCTTT. Protein product: CASSPGTARDTEAFF.

V gene TRBV5-3 combines with J gene TRBJ1-3, with D possibly matching TRBD1 (5 bases). TRBV5-3 is flagged as an ORF with uncertain function. The V end lost 2 bases, the J end lost 1 base, and 13 bases lay between the germline ends. This CDR3 has 16 residues. CDR3 amino acids: CARSFGWGRSGNTIYF. As DNA, the CDR3 is TGTGCCAGAAGCTTCGGGTGGGGCCGGTCTGGAAACACCATATATTTT.

This CDR3 is CASSFLPLSSYNEQFF. The CDR3 DNA reads TGCGCCAGCAGCTTTTTACCGCTAAGCTCCTACAATGAGCAGTTCTTC. The chain employs TRBV10-2 and TRBJ2-1; D not resolved. Germline lookup yields CDR1 WSHSY and CDR2 SAAADI. CDR3 size: 16 residues. V was pared by 6 bases and J by 0 bases, with 15 bases between.

The V and J genes are TRBV6-6 and TRBJ2-3; no firm D call. CDR3 length equals 15 residues. V lost 2 bases and J lost 0, with 9 bases in between. Germline lookup yields CDR1 MNHNY and CDR2 SVGAGI (reference sequence). This chain's CDR3 is CASSYVSSSTDTQYF. The CDR3 DNA is TGTGCCAGCAGTTACGTGTCCTCTAGCACAGATACGCAGTATTTT.

V gene TRBV5-1 combines with J gene TRBJ1-5; 10 nucleotides match TRBD1. The J segment lost 5 bases and the V segment lost 4 bases, leaving 9 bases of the junction unmatched. Germline lookup yields CDR1 SGHRS and CDR2 YFSETQ. The CDR3 covers 16 residues. The CDR3 bases are TGCGCCAGCAGCCCGGGGACAGGGGCCTTATATCAGCCCCAGCATTTT. It translates to CASSPGTGALYQPQHF.

The V gene is TRBV30, the J gene TRBJ1-2; 11 positions match TRBD1. Germline V gene data show CDR1 as GTSNPN and CDR2 as SVGIG (reference sequence). V gave up 3 bases and J gave up 6 bases; unmatched junction bases: 6. The CDR3 covers 14 residues. Here the CDR3 reads CAWRGGQGANGYTF. In DNA form, the CDR3 reads TGTGCCTGGAGAGGAGGACAGGGGGCGAATGGCTACACCTTC.

Note on this clone: Other nucleotide sequences in the sample specify the same CDR3. The V and J genes are TRBV28 and TRBJ1-4; no clear D. The CDR3 is made up of 16 amino acids. The V end was cut by 2 bases, the J end by 0 bases, with 10 bases between. Germline lookup yields CDR1 MDHEN and CDR2 SYDVKM. The CDR3 region is CASSLEGAATNEKLFF. As DNA, the CDR3 is TGTGCCAGCAGTTTAGAGGGAGCAGCAACTAATGAAAAACTGTTTTTT.

This rearrangement joins TRBV4-1 to TRBJ2-5; D might be TRBD2 (5 bases). The CDR3 runs to 14 residues. Germline loops: CDR1 MGHRA, CDR2 YSYEKL. V was cut by 4 bases and J by 5 bases, with 14 bases left in between. The CDR3 region has the DNA TGCGCCAGCAGCCGAACTAGAGATGGGGAGACCCAGTACTTC. It translates to CASSRTRDGETQYF.

The V gene is TRBV6-1, the J gene TRBJ2-6, with D perhaps matching TRBD1 (5 bases). This CDR3 has 15 amino acids. Trimming stripped 3 bases from V and 3 bases from J, with 9 bases between. Germline V gene sequence: CDR1 MNHNS, CDR2 SASEGT. The CDR3 spells CASSDPGFGANVLTF. The CDR3 DNA sequence: TGTGCCAGCAGTGACCCAGGGTTTGGGGCCAACGTCCTGACTTTC.

The chain's CDR3 is CASSQVLRGIETQYF. The CDR3 DNA reads TGCGCCAGCAGCCAAGTTCTTCGGGGGATAGAGACCCAGTACTTC. The chain joins TRBV4-3 to TRBJ2-5; D may be TRBD2 (6 bases). Trimming pared 1 base from V and 4 bases from J, leaving 13 bases between. The CDR3 is made up of 15 amino acids. Germline CDR1 is LGHNA and CDR2 is YSLEER.

This clone was seen only a few times. The chain is built from TRBV13 and TRBJ2-5, with D tentatively TRBD1 (8 bases). V was trimmed by 4 bases and J by 5 bases, leaving 17 bases between them. Germline-derived CDR1 and CDR2 are PRHDT and FYEKMQ (reference sequence). The CDR3 has 15 residues. The CDR3 reads CASSYGDRGGETQYF. The CDR3 bases are TGTGCCAGCAGCTACGGAGACAGGGGAGGGGAGACCCAGTACTTC. Variable domain in full (rest from reference TRBV13 and TRBJ2-5): AAGVIQSPRHLIKEKRETATLKCYPIPRHDTVYWYQQGPGQDPQFLISFYEKMQSDKGSIPDRFSAQQFSDYHSELNMSSLELGDSALYFCASSYGDRGGETQYFGPGTRLLVL.